These T cell receptor beta chains were read from a single sample in a study of T-cell memory formation after mild COVID-19. Via MiXCR, TCRdb re-called the 5' RACE reads, giving one row per CDR3 protein. Found here are roughly 340,000 distinct CDR3 sequences, more than 20% of them singletons; the top ten hold around 23%. The sample consisted of PBMCs or a T cell subset sorted from them (not recorded which). These receptors came from a man aged 18 to 29 who had mild COVID-19 (a few samples of this study predate the infection). Cell type and time point are not known. The CDR3 runs from the conserved cysteine through the conserved F or W. A D gene is named only where the DNA matches it firmly. For some rows the clone size is stated as once, few or many, or as a class when expanded; others skip it.

.,.,TRBV6-2/TRBV6-3,TRBJ2-3,CASSWTGSTDTQYF,TGTGCCAGCAGTTGGACCGGTAGCACAGATACGCAGTATTTT
.,.,TRBV10-3,TRBJ1-1,CAIRDGGTNTEAFF,TGTGCCATACGGGACGGAGGAACCAACACTGAAGCTTTCTTT
.,few,TRBV4-1,TRBJ1-3,CASSQVSGGNTIYF,TGCGCCAGCAGCCAAGTGTCCGGTGGAAACACCATATATTTT
TRBD1,few,TRBV7-2,TRBJ2-6,CASSLVMGQESRSGANVLTF,TGTGCCAGCAGCTTAGTTATGGGACAGGAAAGCCGCTCTGGGGCCAACGTCCTGACTTTC
.,.,TRBV12-3/TRBV12-4,TRBJ1-1,CASSLAPLGMEAFF,TGTGCCAGCAGTTTAGCTCCCCTGGGAATGGAAGCTTTCTTT
.,few,TRBV5-6,TRBJ1-2,CASSLPDRDGYTF,TGTGCCAGCAGCTTGCCCGACAGAGATGGCTACACCTTC
.,.,TRBV5-1,TRBJ2-7,CASSLVAGGAYEQYF,TGCGCCAGCAGCTTGGTCGCAGGGGGGGCCTACGAGCAGTACTTC
.,.,TRBV4-1,TRBJ1-2,CASSQGTSRGRGYGYTF,TGCGCCAGCAGCCAAGGCACGAGCCGAGGGAGGGGCTATGGCTACACCTTC
TRBD1,.,TRBV12-3/TRBV12-4,TRBJ1-2,CASSLGDSSLGYTF,TGTGCCAGCAGTTTGGGGGACAGCTCCCTTGGCTACACCTTC
.,.,TRBV11-3,TRBJ2-3,CASSLVKDGADTQYF,TGTGCCAGCAGCTTAGTGAAAGACGGGGCAGATACGCAGTATTTT
.,few,TRBV28,TRBJ1-6,CASSWAGHNSPLHF,TGTGCCAGCAGTTGGGCAGGCCATAATTCACCCCTCCACTTT
TRBD1,.,TRBV6-2/TRBV6-3,TRBJ2-7,CASSSRATGPFGEQYF,TGTGCCAGCAGTTCAAGAGCGACAGGGCCCTTCGGGGAGCAGTACTTC
TRBD1,.,TRBV7-9,TRBJ2-1,CASSRDRMGEQFF,TGTGCCAGCAGCCGGGACAGGATGGGTGAGCAGTTCTTC
.,many,TRBV7-2,TRBJ2-1,CASSMAPGTEQFF,TGTGCCAGCAGCATGGCCCCAGGGACTGAGCAGTTCTTC
TRBD1,.,TRBV7-2,TRBJ2-1,CASSRDRAGEQFF,TGTGCCAGCAGCAGAGACAGGGCCGGTGAGCAGTTCTTC
TRBD1,.,TRBV20-1,TRBJ2-7,CSARGSGTDEQYF,TGCAGTGCTAGGGGATCCGGGACAGACGAGCAGTACTTC
.,few,TRBV4-1,TRBJ1-5,CASSQELNQPQHF,TGCGCCAGCAGCCAAGAGTTGAATCAGCCCCAGCATTTT
.,few,TRBV28,TRBJ1-2,CASHSGGNGYTF,TGTGCCAGCCACTCCGGGGGGAACGGCTACACCTTC
.,few,TRBV4-1,TRBJ2-7,CASSQVVGGDREQYF,TGCGCCAGCAGCCAAGTTGTTGGAGGGGATAGAGAGCAGTACTTC
TRBD2,few,TRBV15,TRBJ2-2,CATFSGLAGGLGTGELFF,TGTGCCACTTTCTCGGGACTAGCGGGGGGGCTTGGCACCGGGGAGCTGTTTTTT
.,.,TRBV28,TRBJ1-5,CASSSVEGHQPQHF,TGTGCCAGCAGTTCGGTGGAGGGCCATCAGCCCCAGCATTTT
.,few,TRBV5-6,TRBJ2-3,CASSIGRKAQYF,TGTGCCAGCTCTATCGGGCGGAAGGCGCAGTATTTT
TRBD2,.,TRBV5-6,TRBJ2-1,CASSNPGTSGDNEQFF,TGTGCCAGCAGCAACCCCGGGACTAGCGGGGACAATGAGCAGTTCTTC
.,.,TRBV7-8,TRBJ2-7,CASSHWGQATSYEQYF,TGTGCCAGCAGCCATTGGGGGCAGGCTACCTCCTACGAGCAGTACTTC
.,few,TRBV5-1,TRBJ2-3,CASSTGLSITDTQYF,TGCGCCAGCAGTACCGGTCTGTCGATCACAGATACGCAGTATTTT
TRBD1,few,TRBV20-1,TRBJ1-2,CSAIQGARYGYTF,TGCAGTGCCATCCAGGGGGCGCGGTATGGCTACACCTTC
TRBD2,few,TRBV6-5,TRBJ2-1,CASSAIRTSGGYSYNEQFF,TGTGCCAGCAGTGCAATTCGTACTAGCGGGGGATACTCCTACAATGAGCAGTTCTTC
.,.,TRBV6-2/TRBV6-3,TRBJ2-5,CASSYPPETQYF,TGTGCCAGCAGTTACCCCCCTGAGACCCAGTACTTC
TRBD1,.,TRBV7-9,TRBJ1-2,CASSLGPTGKYGYTF,TGTGCCAGCAGCTTAGGCCCGACAGGGAAGTATGGCTACACCTTC
.,.,TRBV4-1,TRBJ1-1,CASSQDWSIRGAENTEAFF,TGCGCCAGCAGCCAAGATTGGTCCATCAGGGGCGCCGAGAACACTGAAGCTTTCTTT